The 12 T cell receptor beta chains given below trace back to one sample, sequenced in a study of molecular identifiers for immune sequencing clone quantification. TCRdb re-derived calls from the PCR reads in MiXCR, one entry per CDR3 protein. The table records about 40,000 distinct CDR3 sequences, approximately 17% of them present only once. Material for sequencing was naive CD8+ T cells from blood, with Jurkat cell RNA spiked in. Subset meaning: FACS-sorted CD8+CD4-CCR7+CD45RA+ naive T cells. These receptors were obtained from a human donor in good health. Some libraries in this study had Jurkat cell RNA spiked in.

This clonotype has a count of ten or more. The chain combines TRBV20-1 with TRBJ1-5; D call uncertain. Per the germline V gene, CDR1 is DFQATT and CDR2 is SNEGSKA (reference sequence). The CDR3 length is 14 residues. V lost 6 bases, J lost 0 bases, and 12 bases lay in between. In DNA, the CDR3 is TGCAGTGCCGCCGAAACCGATAGCAATCAGCCCCAGCATTTT. Its translation: CSAAETDSNQPQHF.

The chain uses TRBV7-9 and TRBJ1-1; tentatively, D is TRBD1 (6 bases). Germline CDR1 and CDR2: SEHNR and FQNEAQ (reference sequence). The CDR3 loop spans 17 amino acids. Trimming took off 5 bases at V and 0 bases at J, with 19 bases between the two ends. As DNA, the CDR3 is TGTGCCAGCAGCAGAGACATCGGGGGCTGGATGAACACTGAAGCTTTCTTT. Encoded protein: CASSRDIGGWMNTEAFF.

This clonotype was detected ten times or more. V is TRBV7-9 and J is TRBJ2-1; possibly TRBD1 or TRBD2 for D (5 bases each). The CDR3 runs to 15 residues. Germline CDR1 reads SEHNR; CDR2 reads FQNEAQ (reference sequence). The V gene lost 5 bases and the J gene lost 3 bases, with 14 bases spanning the gap. The CDR3 protein is CASSHSWGSYNEQFF. CDR3 sequence (DNA): TGTGCCAGCAGCCATTCGTGGGGGAGCTACAATGAGCAGTTCTTC.

This clonotype was observed at least ten times. The V and J genes are TRBV4-1 and TRBJ1-1, with unresolved D. With 0 bases removed from V and 10 bases from J, the gap between germline ends came to 9 bases. CDR1 and CDR2 (germline): MGHRA, YSYEKL. CDR3 length: 12 amino acids. The CDR3 spells CASSQDQAGAFF. CDR3 sequence (DNA): TGCGCCAGCAGCCAAGATCAGGCGGGAGCTTTCTTT.

There are many counts of this clonotype. The J gene is TRBJ2-7, the V gene TRBV7-2; possible D gene TRBD2, 5 bases. V was clipped by 4 bases and J by 3 bases, with 19 bases between them. The germline V gene has CDR1 SGHTA and CDR2 FQGNSA. The CDR3 loop spans 16 amino acids. Written as DNA, the CDR3 is TGTGCCAGCAGCTCCCCCGAGGGTCCCAGATTCTACGAGCAGTACTTC. The encoded protein is CASSSPEGPRFYEQYF.

The chain couples TRBV14 to TRBJ2-2; 7 positions match TRBD1. The CDR3 loop spans 14 amino acids. V was pared by 8 bases and J by 5 bases, with 8 bases of the junction left unmatched. Looked up from germline, CDR1 is SGHDN and CDR2 is FVKESK. The CDR3 spells CASAPQGWTGELFF. CDR3 DNA sequence: TGTGCCAGCGCCCCACAGGGGTGGACCGGGGAGCTGTTTTTT. Complete variable domain (other parts from reference TRBV14 and TRBJ2-2): EAGVTQFPSHSVIEKGQTVTLRCDPISGHDNLYWYRRVMGKEIKFLLHFVKESKQDESGMPNNRFLAERTGGTYSTLKVQPAELEDSGVYFCASAPQGWTGELFFGEGSRLTVL.

The rearrangement links TRBV9 to TRBJ2-2; D possibly corresponds to TRBD1 (5 bases). The CDR3 totals 14 residues. Germline V gives CDR1 SGDLS, CDR2 YYNGEE. Trimming pared 6 bases from V and 3 bases from J, leaving 12 bases between. In nucleotides, the CDR3 is TGTGCCAGCACTGCAGGGTTCGACACCGGGGAGCTGTTTTTT. Its protein product is CASTAGFDTGELFF. The full variable domain, in which reference TRBV9 and TRBJ2-2 provide the parts outside the CDR3, is DSGVTQTPKHLITATGQRVTLRCSPRSGDLSVYWYQQSLDQGLQFLIQYYNGEERAKGNILERFSAQQFPDLHSELNLSSLELGDSALYFCASTAGFDTGELFFGEGSRLTVL.

This clonotype was seen a handful of times. A much larger clone differs by one base, so this may be a read error. The genes are TRBV29-1 and TRBJ2-7; 11 bases are a match to TRBD2. The length of the CDR3 is 15 residues. With 5 bases clipped from V and 6 bases from J, the junction kept 12 bases outside the gene matches. Germline CDR1 reads SQVTM; CDR2 reads ANQGSEA. The CDR3 protein is CSVHLITSGSPEQYF. CDR3 nucleotides: TGCAGCGTTCACCTAATAACTAGCGGGAGCCCCGAGCAGTACTTC.

This clonotype was seen at least ten times. The chain is built from TRBV6-6 and TRBJ1-6, with TRBD1 matching 10 bases. Germline loops: CDR1 MNHNY, CDR2 SVGAGI (reference sequence). This CDR3 region has 17 residues. V lost 0 bases to trimming and J lost 5 bases; unmatched junction nucleotides: 4. CDR3 nucleotides: TGTGCCAGCAGTTACTCTTGGACAGGGGGAAATAATTCACCCCTCCACTTT. Translating gives CASSYSWTGGNNSPLHF.

This clonotype has a count of ten or more. The chain couples TRBV7-2 to TRBJ2-2; D ambiguous. The germline gives CDR1 SGHTA, CDR2 FQGNSA. The CDR3 length is 15 residues. The V and J ends lost 3 bases and 7 bases respectively, with 15 bases between them. The CDR3 coding sequence is TGTGCCAGCAGCTTCCCTCCTGGGTCCCGCGGGGAGCTGTTTTTT. This translates into CASSFPPGSRGELFF. Looking up the rest from reference TRBV7-2 and TRBJ2-2 gives the full variable domain: GAGVSQSPSNKVTEKGKDVELRCDPISGHTALYWYRQSLGQGLEFLIYFQGNSAPDKSGLPSDRFSAERTGGSVSTLTIQRTQQEDSAVYLCASSFPPGSRGELFFGEGSRLTVL.

The rearrangement links TRBV9 to TRBJ2-3; TRBD1 agrees at 10 bases. After removal of 5 bases from V and 6 bases from J, the junction contained 3 bases not matched to a gene. Looked up from germline, CDR1 is SGDLS and CDR2 is YYNGEE. The CDR3 runs to 13 residues. Here the CDR3 DNA reads TGTGCCAGCAGAGGGACAGGGGCGGATACGCAGTATTTT. Translation: CASRGTGADTQYF. The variable domain in full, completed from reference TRBV9 and TRBJ2-3, reads DSGVTQTPKHLITATGQRVTLRCSPRSGDLSVYWYQQSLDQGLQFLIQYYNGEERAKGNILERFSAQQFPDLHSELNLSSLELGDSALYFCASRGTGADTQYFGPGTRLTVL.

The chain combines TRBV7-8 with TRBJ2-7; D is perhaps TRBD1 (5 bases). This CDR3 has 13 amino acids. With 2 bases removed from V and 5 bases from J, the gap between germline ends came to 10 bases. Germline V gives CDR1 SGHVS, CDR2 FQNEAQ. The CDR3 DNA sequence: TGTGCCAGCAGCTTAAGGGGTCAGGACGAGCAGTACTTC. Translating it yields CASSLRGQDEQYF.